These 26 T cell receptor beta chains came from one sample sequenced in a study of human CD8 memory T cell subsets. Preparation of the TCR beta libraries relied on UMI-labeled 5' RACE. TCRdb reprocessed the 5' RACE reads and reports one entry per CDR3 protein, with no DNA. The sample data list around 9,700 distinct CDR3 sequences. Sequencing was done on a sample of CD8+ T cells from PBMCs. The source of these receptors is a human donor in good health.

The chain is built from TRBV3-1 and TRBJ2-2; TCRdb calls TRBD1, which cannot be checked without DNA. This CDR3 spans 17 amino acids. Per germline, CDR1 LGHDT and CDR2 YNNKEL (reference sequence). CDR3: CASSSDRTIKNTGELFF.

This CDR3 is CASSQDRTGGRYEQYF. The chain links TRBV4-1 to TRBJ2-7; no DNA is available, so the TRBD1 call from TCRdb remains unchecked. CDR3 length equals 16 residues. From germline, CDR1 is MGHRA and CDR2 YSYEKL.

The chain is built from TRBV7-8 and TRBJ2-2. Germline CDR1 reads SGHVS; CDR2 reads FQNEAQ. The length of the CDR3 is 15 residues. The CDR3 loop reads CASSPQASNTGELFF.

The V gene is TRBV2, the J gene TRBJ2-3; no DNA is available, so the TRBD1 call from TCRdb remains unchecked. The CDR3 is 15 residues long. The germline V gene has CDR1 SNHLY and CDR2 FYNNEI. The CDR3 spells CASSGRDRTTDTQYF.

CDR3 amino acids: CASSLNRGDYVNEQYF. The rearrangement uses TRBV7-8 and TRBJ2-7; as DNA is missing, the TRBD2 call by TCRdb cannot be tested. In germline, CDR1 is SGHVS, CDR2 FQNEAQ. The CDR3 covers 16 residues.

The chain carries TRBV28 and TRBJ2-7. The CDR3 spans 13 residues. Germline V CDR1 and CDR2: MDHEN, SYDVKM. CDR3 sequence reads: CATSGLLTYEQYF. The full variable domain, completed using reference TRBV28 and TRBJ2-7, is DVKVTQSSRYLVKRTGEKVFLECVQDMDHENMFWYRQDPGLGLRLIYFSYDVKMKEKGDIPEGYSVSREKKERFSLILESASTNQTSMYLCATSGLLTYEQYFGPGTRLTVT.

J is TRBJ2-1 and V is TRBV9; there is no DNA to check the TCRdb D call of TRBD2. The CDR3 is 13 residues long. The V gene's germline CDR1 is SGDLS and CDR2 YYNGEE. The CDR3 sequence is CASSAEGYNEQFF. Filled out from reference TRBV9 and TRBJ2-1, the complete variable domain reads DSGVTQTPKHLITATGQRVTLRCSPRSGDLSVYWYQQSLDQGLQFLIQYYNGEERAKGNILERFSAQQFPDLHSELNLSSLELGDSALYFCASSAEGYNEQFFGPGTRLTVL.

The chain employs TRBV7-2 and TRBJ2-1; TCRdb's D gene call, TRBD1, goes unchecked for lack of DNA. The CDR3 is 15 amino acids. Germline V gene data show CDR1 as SGHTA and CDR2 as FQGNSA. The CDR3 here is CASSFGLWGSIEQFF.

The chain is built from TRBV6-2 or TRBV6-3 and TRBJ1-1; no DNA is available, so the TRBD1 call from TCRdb remains unchecked. Germline CDR1 MNHEY, CDR2 SVGEGT. The CDR3 consists of 13 residues. The CDR3 loop is CASSEQGGSEAFF.

The CDR3 protein is CASNLPDRAYEQYF. This chain uses TRBV2 with TRBJ2-7; TCRdb designates TRBD2, a call that cannot be tested without DNA. The germline gives CDR1 SNHLY, CDR2 FYNNEI. The CDR3 loop spans 14 amino acids.

CDR3 amino acids: CSVEDQGLAGNEQYF. This chain links TRBV29-1 with TRBJ2-7; the D call from TCRdb, TRBD2, cannot be confirmed without DNA. This CDR3 comprises 15 residues. Germline CDR1 reads SQVTM; CDR2 reads ANQGSEA.

The rearrangement uses TRBV29-1 and TRBJ2-1. Germline loops: CDR1 SQVTM, CDR2 ANQGSEA. The CDR3 runs to 11 residues. Here the CDR3 reads CSGGFDNEQFF.

The chain employs TRBV7-3 and TRBJ2-1; lacking DNA, the TRBD2 call made by TCRdb goes unchecked. Germline lookup yields CDR1 SGHTA and CDR2 FQGTGA. CDR3 length: 16 amino acids. CDR3 loop: CASSPGTSGGHPEQFF. The full variable domain, rest sourced from reference TRBV7-3 and TRBJ2-1, is GAGVSQTPSNKVTEKGKYVELRCDPISGHTALYWYRQSLGQGPEFLIYFQGTGAADDSGLPNDRFFAVRPEGSVSTLKIQRTERGDSAVYLCASSPGTSGGHPEQFFGPGTRLTVL.

The chain recombines TRBV27 with TRBJ2-2; as DNA is missing, the TRBD2 call by TCRdb cannot be tested. CDR3 size: 15 residues. Germline CDR1 reads MNHEY; CDR2 reads SMNVEV (reference sequence). The CDR3: CASSSAAGMIGELFF.

This rearrangement joins TRBV28 to TRBJ2-3. Germline CDR1 reads MDHEN; CDR2 reads SYDVKM. The CDR3 runs 15 residues. CDR3 in amino acids: CASSLISRVTDTQYF. The whole variable domain, remainder taken from reference TRBV28 and TRBJ2-3, is DVKVTQSSRYLVKRTGEKVFLECVQDMDHENMFWYRQDPGLGLRLIYFSYDVKMKEKGDIPEGYSVSREKKERFSLILESASTNQTSMYLCASSLISRVTDTQYFGPGTRLTVL.

This clonotype ranks as medium-sized in terms of frequency. CDR3 region: CASSVGGGTVEAFF. V gene TRBV9 combines with J gene TRBJ1-1. Per germline, CDR1 SGDLS and CDR2 YYNGEE. This CDR3 comprises 14 residues.

By frequency, this clonotype is medium-sized. The rearrangement links TRBV28 to TRBJ2-3. The V gene's germline CDR1 is MDHEN and CDR2 SYDVKM. There are 16 residues in the CDR3. The CDR3 sequence is CASSFDSSGRSDTQYF.

This clonotype is labeled medium-sized (0.01 to 0.1%) based on frequency. The rearrangement joins TRBV7-6 to TRBJ2-7; the D call from TCRdb, TRBD1, cannot be confirmed without DNA. The V gene's germline CDR1 is SGHVS and CDR2 FNYEAQ. CDR3 length equals 13 residues. CDR3 sequence reads: CASSPRDNYEQYF.

Its frequency marks this clonotype as medium-sized (0.01 to 0.1%). The V gene is TRBV29-1, the J gene TRBJ2-3. CDR1 SQVTM and CDR2 ANQGSEA come from the germline V gene. This CDR3 contains 14 residues. The CDR3 protein is CSVEPSVGTDTQYF.

This chain uses TRBV9 with TRBJ2-1; the D gene TCRdb calls, TRBD1, cannot be checked with no DNA. This CDR3 is 15 amino acids long. The germline gives CDR1 SGDLS, CDR2 YYNGEE. CDR3 sequence: CASSAAGQINNEQFF.

The CDR3 sequence: CASSLGHKEQYF. The chain recombines TRBV7-9 with TRBJ2-7; without DNA, the TCRdb call of TRBD1 cannot be checked. This CDR3 has 12 amino acids. Looked up from germline, CDR1 is SEHNR and CDR2 is FQNEAQ (reference sequence).

The rearrangement joins TRBV29-1 to TRBJ2-1. The CDR3 consists of 16 residues. Germline assignment: CDR1 SQVTM and CDR2 ANQGSEA. The CDR3 region is CSVESWTRAGRNEQFF.

V and J are TRBV30 and TRBJ1-1. Germline CDR1 reads GTSNPN; CDR2 reads SVGIG (reference sequence). The CDR3 sequence is 12 residues long. The CDR3 spells CALQPVNTEAFF.

The chain joins TRBV2 to TRBJ1-1. The germline V gene has CDR1 SNHLY and CDR2 FYNNEI. This CDR3 spans 15 amino acids. The CDR3 here is CASSDRGVVNTEAFF. The full variable domain, with the rest looked up from reference TRBV2 and TRBJ1-1, is EPEVTQTPSHQVTQMGQEVILRCVPISNHLYFYWYRQILGQKVEFLVSFYNNEISEKSEIFDDQFSVERPDGSNFTLKIRSTKLEDSAMYFCASSDRGVVNTEAFFGQGTRLTVV.

V is TRBV14 and J is TRBJ1-1; TCRdb's D call, TRBD1, is unchecked because there is no DNA. CDR1 is SGHDN, CDR2 FVKESK, per germline. CDR3 size: 14 residues. The CDR3 loop is CASSPGTGNTEAFF.

V usage is TRBV27 and J usage is TRBJ2-7. The CDR3 sequence is 12 residues long. Germline V CDR1 and CDR2: MNHEY, SMNVEV (reference sequence). CDR3 protein: CASSIANYEQYF.